The 3 T cell receptor beta chains given below trace back to one sample, sequenced in a study of blood T cell repertoires in COVID-19. Libraries were prepared by immunoSEQ multiplex PCR; TCRdb keeps only in-frame clonotypes and omits some of them. This sample has 150,000 to 200,000 clones, with 88% found just once. Sequencing was carried out using peripheral blood. These receptors came from a man in his fifties who had recovered from COVID-19.

The V call is TRBV2, the J call TRBJ1-1; tentatively, D is TRBD1 (5 bases). V lost 7 bases to trimming and J lost 3 bases, with 15 bases between them. Germline loops: CDR1 SNHLY, CDR2 FYNNEI. There are 14 residues in the CDR3. The CDR3, as DNA: TGTGCCAGCATCCCGGGGCGGGGGGACACTGAAGCTTTCTTT. Protein product: CASIPGRGDTEAFF.

This clone has just a few counts. V and J are TRBV11-2 and TRBJ1-3, with TRBD1 matching over 7 bases. The CDR3 loop spans 16 amino acids. V shed 6 bases and J 0 bases; nucleotides not matched to a gene: 8. The germline CDR1 and CDR2 sequences are SGHAT and FQNNGV. The CDR3, as DNA: TGTGCCAGCAGACACAGGGGCGCTAGCTCTGGAAACACCATATATTTT. Translated, it gives CASRHRGASSGNTIYF.

This clone was found once. V gene TRBV6-1 combines with J gene TRBJ2-7, with a weak D call TRBD2 (6 bases). This CDR3 is 14 amino acids long. V shed 1 base and J shed 5 bases, with 12 bases lying between them. Germline values: CDR1 MNHNS, CDR2 SASEGT. The CDR3: CASSEGRRDHEQYF. The CDR3 DNA reads as TGTGCCAGCAGTGAAGGCCGGAGGGACCACGAGCAGTACTTC.